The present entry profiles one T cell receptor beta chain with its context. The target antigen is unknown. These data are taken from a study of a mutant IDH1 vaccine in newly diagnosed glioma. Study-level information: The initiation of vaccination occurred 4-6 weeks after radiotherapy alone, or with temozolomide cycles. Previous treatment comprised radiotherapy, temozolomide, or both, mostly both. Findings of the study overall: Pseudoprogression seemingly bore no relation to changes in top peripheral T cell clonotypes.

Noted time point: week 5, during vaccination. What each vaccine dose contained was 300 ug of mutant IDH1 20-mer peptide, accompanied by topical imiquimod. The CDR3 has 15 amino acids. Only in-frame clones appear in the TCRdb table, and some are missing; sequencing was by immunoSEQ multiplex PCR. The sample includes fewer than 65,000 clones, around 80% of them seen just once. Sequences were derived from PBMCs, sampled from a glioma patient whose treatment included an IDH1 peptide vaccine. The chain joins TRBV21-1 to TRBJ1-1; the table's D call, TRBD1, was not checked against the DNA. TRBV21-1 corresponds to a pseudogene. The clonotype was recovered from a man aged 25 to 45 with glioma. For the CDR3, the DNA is TGTGCCAACAAATGGGGCAGATGCTTGAACACTGAAGCTTTCTTT. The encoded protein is CANKWGRCLNTEAFF.